The T cell receptor beta chain described here comes from a study of beta chain features in type 1 diabetes. General study findings and limits: Moderately but significantly shorter TCRB CDR3s were found in Type 1 diabetes patients in all four CD4+ subsets. Diminished insertions and augmented deletions at VDJ junctions characterized type 1 diabetes patients.

Based on CD45RO/CCR7/CD25/CD127/CD95/CD27, CD4+ regulatory, stem cell-like memory, naive and central memory cells were sorted. Expressed TCRB transcripts were sequenced because the entire RNA isolate underwent reverse transcription. Here immunoSEQ multiplex PCR was the method, and the copy in TCRdb shows in-frame clones only, minus some. Among about 48,000 clones listed, approximately 45% were seen once. This clone is a singleton in its sample. Its antigen is not identified. The J segment lost 6 bases and the V segment lost 5 bases, leaving 14 bases of the junction unmatched. CDR3 length: 17 residues. Germline V gene sequence: CDR1 LGHNA, CDR2 YNFKEQ.

This TCR was sampled from a man aged 25 to 40 with type 1 diabetes. What was sequenced was Tregs from blood. This chain uses TRBV4-2 with TRBJ2-3; 10 bases line up with TRBD2. DNA for the CDR3: TGTGCCAGCAGCTTGGGAGGGCTAGCGGGAGTTTCTGATACGCAGTATTTT. It translates to CASSLGGLAGVSDTQYF.